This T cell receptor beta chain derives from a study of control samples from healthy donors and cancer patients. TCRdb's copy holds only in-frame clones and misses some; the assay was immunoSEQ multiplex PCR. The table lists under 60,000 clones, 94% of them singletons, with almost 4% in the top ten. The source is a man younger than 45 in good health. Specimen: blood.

In nucleotides, the CDR3 is TGTGCCAGCAGCCAAACTAGCGGGGGGGCACTCAATGAGCAGTTCTTC. As protein: CASSQTSGGALNEQFF. The chain carries TRBV11-3 and TRBJ2-1, with 13 bases lining up with TRBD2. V shed 5 bases and J 6 bases; nucleotides not matched to a gene: 7. Looked up from germline, CDR1 is SGHNT and CDR2 is YENEEA. The CDR3 spans 16 residues.